The next 30 T cell receptor beta chains were all read from a single sample in a study of metastatic and nonmetastatic thyroid tumors. Through MiXCR, TCRdb re-clonotyped the PCR reads. The sample shows about 14,000 clones, roughly 29% of them seen only once. All patients reached thyroid surgery having received no treatment beforehand. Sequenced: blood. All receptors come from a female donor with papillary thyroid cancer or a benign thyroid nodule (not recorded which). Some clones in this sample may be carry-over from other donors' samples.

This clone was recorded many times. This chain joins TRBV3-1 and TRBJ2-1, with 12 bases matching TRBD2. This CDR3 contains 16 residues. Germline assignment: CDR1 LGHDT and CDR2 YNNKEL (reference sequence). The junction had 11 bases not matched to a gene; V was cut back by 5 bases and J by 9 bases. This CDR3 reads CASSRSLAGGPGEQFF. The CDR3 DNA is TGTGCCAGCAGCAGGAGTCTAGCGGGGGGGCCCGGTGAGCAGTTCTTC.

This clone is labeled as medium-sized. This chain joins TRBV7-9 and TRBJ1-2; the match to TRBD1 covers 12 bases. Looked up from germline, CDR1 is SEHNR and CDR2 is FQNEAQ (reference sequence). V lost 7 bases, J lost 2 bases, and 14 bases stayed unmatched. The CDR3 is 18 amino acids. This CDR3 is CASTLSWDRGRPNYGYTF. The CDR3 region has the DNA TGTGCCAGCACCCTGAGCTGGGACAGGGGGCGTCCGAACTATGGCTACACCTTC.

The chain has TRBV5-1 and TRBJ2-7, with TRBD1 as a possible D gene (5 bases). Germline lookup yields CDR1 SGHRS and CDR2 YFSETQ. CDR3 size: 15 residues. Trimming shortened V by 0 bases and J by 4 bases, and 14 bases separated the two germline ends. CDR3 nucleotide sequence: TGCGCCAGCAGCTTGGACCCAGGGAAGATGTACGAGCAGTACTTC. Protein sequence: CASSLDPGKMYEQYF.

Concerning this clone: A read error may produce the germline difference seen at one junction end. The chain is built from TRBV7-7 and TRBJ2-3; the match to TRBD1 covers 7 bases. The V gene's germline CDR1 is SSHAT and CDR2 FNYEAQ (reference sequence). The CDR3 has 14 amino acids. The CDR3 region is CASSSVTGTDTQYF. As DNA, the CDR3 is TGCGCTAGCAGCAGCGTGACAGGGACAGATACGCAGTATTTT.

By proportion, this clone is medium-sized. The chain uses TRBV12-3 or TRBV12-4 and TRBJ1-1; TRBD1 matches 7 bases. The trim removed 4 bases at V and 1 base at J, leaving 3 bases unmatched. The CDR3 sequence is 14 residues long. CDR3 DNA sequence: TGTGCCAGCAGTTCGGGACAGCAGAACACTGAAGCTTTCTTT. This translates into CASSSGQQNTEAFF.

Many counts were recorded for this clone. A much larger clone sits a single nucleotide away, making a read error possible. The J gene is TRBJ2-3, the V gene TRBV19; 9 bases are a match to TRBD1. In germline, CDR1 is LNHDA, CDR2 SQIVND (reference sequence). The CDR3 covers 12 residues. Trimming took 4 bases from V and 10 from J; bases not matched to a gene: 3. The CDR3, as DNA: TGTGCCAGTAGTAGACAGGGGGATGCGCAGTATTTT. This translates into CASSRQGDAQYF. Full variable domain (missing parts from reference TRBV19 and TRBJ2-3): DGGITQSPKYLFRKEGQNVTLSCEQNLNHDAMYWYRQDPGQGLRLIYYSQIVNDFQKGDIAEGYSVSREKKESFPLTVTSAQKNPTAFYLCASSRQGDAQYFGPGTRLTVL.

This chain joins TRBV12-3 or TRBV12-4 and TRBJ1-2; a weak D match, TRBD1 (6 bases). V was cut by 5 bases and J by 4 bases, with 11 bases left in between. This CDR3 has 13 residues. The CDR3 coding sequence is TGTGCCAGCAGTCTCCGGGACACCTATGGCTACACCTTC. Translated: CASSLRDTYGYTF.

The chain employs TRBV28 and TRBJ1-6; D is ambiguous. The germline V and J ends were trimmed by 1 base and 9 bases, with 16 bases remaining between them. The CDR3 spans 16 residues. Germline-derived CDR1 and CDR2 are MDHEN and SYDVKM. CDR3 DNA sequence: TGTGCCAGCAGTTTATATCGATCTCAGGAAAGTTCACCCCTCCACTTT. Its protein product is CASSLYRSQESSPLHF.

The chain couples TRBV7-2 to TRBJ2-4; D unclear. V shed 5 bases and J shed 10 bases, with 21 bases lying between them. The CDR3 consists of 15 residues. Germline V lookup: CDR1 SGHTA, CDR2 FQGNSA. Here the CDR3 reads CASSVIGNPGKIQYF. The CDR3 bases are TGTGCCAGCAGCGTTATAGGGAACCCAGGAAAGATTCAGTACTTC.

The chain couples TRBV11-2 to TRBJ2-7; 9 bases line up with TRBD1. Germline assignment: CDR1 SGHAT and CDR2 FQNNGV. This CDR3 has 14 amino acids. After removal of 5 bases from V and 6 bases from J, the junction contained 8 bases not matched to a gene. CDR3 DNA: TGTGCCAGCAGCCTCGGGACAGGGCGGGGCGAGCAGTACTTC. This codes for CASSLGTGRGEQYF.

The chain links TRBV19 to TRBJ2-3; D not certain. Germline-derived CDR1 and CDR2 are LNHDA and SQIVND (reference sequence). Trimming removed 3 bases at V and 5 bases at J, with 9 bases between. This CDR3 contains 13 residues. The chain's CDR3 is CASSMQGIDTQYF. The CDR3 bases are TGTGCCAGTAGTATGCAAGGGATAGATACGCAGTATTTT. Complete variable domain (other parts from reference TRBV19 and TRBJ2-3): DGGITQSPKYLFRKEGQNVTLSCEQNLNHDAMYWYRQDPGQGLRLIYYSQIVNDFQKGDIAEGYSVSREKKESFPLTVTSAQKNPTAFYLCASSMQGIDTQYFGPGTRLTVL.

The chain uses TRBV5-1 and TRBJ2-7; weak D call: TRBD1 (6 bases). The V end lost 5 bases, the J end lost 1 base, and 13 bases lay between the germline ends. CDR1 is SGHRS and CDR2 is YFSETQ in the germline V gene. CDR3 length equals 14 residues. The CDR3 protein is CASRASGQSYEQYF. CDR3 nucleotide sequence: TGCGCCAGCAGGGCGTCAGGACAGTCCTACGAGCAGTACTTC.

This sequence joins TRBV5-1 and TRBJ1-1, with no clear D. Trimming removed 0 bases from V and 1 base from J, with 7 bases in between. CDR1 is SGHRS, CDR2 YFSETQ, per germline. The CDR3 length is 14 residues. The CDR3 bases are TGCGCCAGCAGCTTGGTAGGTGGGAACACTGAAGCTTTCTTT. Its translation: CASSLVGGNTEAFF.

Relative to its sample, this clone is medium-sized. The chain combines TRBV6-1 with TRBJ1-5; D possibly corresponds to TRBD1 (6 bases). V was shortened by 5 bases and J by 2 bases, with 16 bases between the two germline ends. The CDR3 consists of 16 residues. The germline CDR1 and CDR2 sequences are MNHNS and SASEGT. This chain's CDR3 is CASSRGGSYGNQPQHF. The CDR3, as DNA: TGTGCCAGCAGTAGGGGGGGGAGTTATGGCAATCAGCCCCAGCATTTT.

Judged by abundance, this clone is medium-sized. V gene TRBV7-2 combines with J gene TRBJ2-2; 8 bases align to TRBD2. V shed 6 bases, J shed 0 bases, and the junction held 3 bases outside the gene matches. CDR3 length: 15 residues. From germline, CDR1 is SGHTA and CDR2 FQGNSA. This CDR3 reads CASSLAGANTGELFF. Written as DNA, the CDR3 is TGTGCCAGCAGTCTAGCGGGTGCGAACACCGGGGAGCTGTTTTTT.

In regard to this clone: One end of the junction does not line up with germline, which may come from a read error. The rearrangement links TRBV11-2 to TRBJ2-7; D is possibly TRBD1 (6 bases). The CDR3 covers 14 residues. Germline CDR1 reads SGHAT; CDR2 reads FQNNGV. The CDR3 nucleotides are TGTGCCAGCAGCATAGACAGGACGTCCTACGAGCAGTACTTC. Residues: CASSIDRTSYEQYF. The whole variable domain, remainder taken from reference TRBV11-2 and TRBJ2-7, is EAGVAQSPRYKIIEKRQSVAFWCNPISGHATLYWYQQILGQGPKLLIQFQNNGVVDDSQLPKDRFSAERLKGVDSTLKIQPAKLEDSAVYLCASSIDRTSYEQYFGPGTRLTVT.

This clone was observed a few times. This chain links TRBV27 with TRBJ1-4, with D tentatively TRBD1 (5 bases). The CDR3 is 13 amino acids. Germline V gene lookup returns CDR1 MNHEY and CDR2 SMNVEV (reference sequence). V lost 9 bases to trimming and J lost 8 bases, with 16 bases between them. CDR3 coding DNA: TGTGCCAGGGGGCAGGATGGGCCGGAAAAACTGTTTTTT. Translation gives CARGQDGPEKLFF.

This clone is labeled as medium-sized. The chain is built from TRBV20-1 and TRBJ2-1; unclear D gene. Trimming took off 0 bases at V and 0 bases at J, with 6 bases between the two ends. There are 14 residues in the CDR3. The germline CDR1 and CDR2 sequences are DFQATT and SNEGSKA (reference sequence). The CDR3 here is CSARELSSYNEQFF. DNA for the CDR3: TGCAGTGCTAGAGAACTAAGCTCCTACAATGAGCAGTTCTTC.

This clone is medium-sized by share. The DNA for the CDR3 is TGTGCCAGCAGTACCCCGTTCGGGGCCGCAGATACGCAGTATTTT. It is translated as CASSTPFGAADTQYF. The V call is TRBV6-2 or TRBV6-3, the J call TRBJ2-3; either TRBD1 or TRBD2 may supply D (5 bases each). V lost 5 bases and J lost 4, with 16 bases in between. CDR3 length: 15 amino acids. The germline V gene encodes CDR1 MNHEY and CDR2 SVGEGT.

J is TRBJ1-1 and V is TRBV6-2 or TRBV6-3; 7 bases are a match to TRBD1. With 4 bases clipped from V and 9 bases from J, the junction kept 5 bases outside the gene matches. The CDR3 consists of 12 residues. The germline V gene encodes CDR1 MNHEY and CDR2 SVGEGT. This CDR3 is CASSFDRAKAFF. The CDR3 nucleotides read TGTGCCAGCAGTTTCGACAGGGCGAAAGCTTTCTTT.

This clone came up once. A read error may account for a junction end that differs from germline. The sample holds other DNA sequences that translate to the same CDR3. The chain employs TRBV18 and TRBJ1-3; 12 positions match TRBD1. CDR3 length: 16 amino acids. CDR1 is KGHSH, CDR2 LQKENI, per germline. CDR3 DNA: TGTGCCAGCTCATCACTGGGACAGGGGGCTGGAAACACCATGTATTTC. Protein product: CASSSLGQGAGNTMYF.

This clone is medium-sized in the sample. The chain links TRBV28 to TRBJ2-7; TRBD1 is a possible D gene (6 bases). V gave up 7 bases and J gave up 1 base, with 14 bases separating them. This CDR3 is 14 amino acids long. CDR1 MDHEN and CDR2 SYDVKM come from the germline V gene. CDR3 bases: TGTGCCAGCACCTTGAAGGGGGATTCCTACGAGCAGTACTTC. It specifies CASTLKGDSYEQYF.

With regard to this clone: Without the conserved terminal phenylalanine or tryptophan, this CDR3 likely stems from a read error. The V call is TRBV20-1, the J call TRBJ2-3; 10 bases match TRBD2. The V gene's germline CDR1 is DFQATT and CDR2 SNEGSKA (reference sequence). The CDR3 runs to 13 residues. CDR3 residues: CSASGGAIDTQYL. The CDR3 DNA reads TGCAGCGCCAGCGGGGGGGCGATAGATACGCAGTATCTT.

The sample holds a few counts of this clone. The CDR3 region is CASSWDRADGYTF. CDR3 bases: TGTGCCAGCAGTTGGGACAGGGCGGATGGCTACACCTTC. This chain joins TRBV27 and TRBJ1-2; 9 bases fit TRBD1. Germline V gene data show CDR1 as MNHEY and CDR2 as SMNVEV (reference sequence). The CDR3 contains 13 residues. V lost 4 bases and J lost 6; bases outside the gene matches: 3.

This clone is termed medium-sized. The rearrangement links TRBV19 to TRBJ1-1, with D unresolved. Germline CDR1 is LNHDA and CDR2 is SQIVND (reference sequence). The CDR3 extends over 13 amino acids. The V gene lost 6 bases and the J gene lost 4 bases, with 12 bases spanning the gap. The CDR3 loop is CASSPVPGTEAFF. The DNA for the CDR3 is TGTGCCAGTAGCCCTGTCCCGGGCACTGAAGCTTTCTTT.

In this sample, this clone turned up many times. The gene calls are TRBV3-1 and TRBJ2-1; TRBD2 might be the D (7 bases). This CDR3 is 15 amino acids long. The germline V gene has CDR1 LGHDT and CDR2 YNNKEL (reference sequence). V shed 4 bases and J shed 3 bases, with 13 bases lying between them. The CDR3 spells CASSRRGTIYNEQFF. CDR3 nucleotide sequence: TGTGCCAGCAGCCGGAGGGGGACTATCTACAATGAGCAGTTCTTC.

By sample fraction, this clone is medium-sized. CDR3 in amino acids: CASSLGTGGDEQYF. The DNA for the CDR3 is TGCGCCAGCAGCTTGGGGACAGGCGGCGACGAGCAGTACTTC. The genes are TRBV5-1 and TRBJ2-7; 7 bases fit TRBD1. The CDR3 has 14 amino acids. With 0 bases clipped from V and 5 bases from J, the junction kept 5 bases outside the gene matches. Germline loops: CDR1 SGHRS, CDR2 YFSETQ.

This clone occurred many times. This chain connects TRBV4-1 to TRBJ2-1; 8 positions agree with TRBD2. After removal of 1 base from V and 4 bases from J, the junction contained 3 bases not matched to a gene. This CDR3 has 15 amino acids. Germline V gene data show CDR1 as MGHRA and CDR2 as YSYEKL. CDR3 DNA sequence: TGCGCCAGCAGCCAAGGGTTAGCGGGATACAATGAGCAGTTCTTC. It codes for CASSQGLAGYNEQFF.

This clone was detected many times. The chain combines TRBV14 with TRBJ2-1, with 13 bases lining up with TRBD2. From germline, CDR1 is SGHDN and CDR2 FVKESK. The CDR3 spans 16 residues. J was trimmed by 7 bases and V by 2 bases; bases with no gene match: 5. CDR3 DNA: TGTGCCAGCAGCCAACTTGGACTAGCGGGAGTTAATGAGCAGTTCTTC. This codes for CASSQLGLAGVNEQFF.

The V and J genes are TRBV6-6 and TRBJ1-1; perhaps TRBD1 as D (6 bases). Germline CDR1 and CDR2: MNHNY and SVGAGI (reference sequence). This CDR3 has 14 amino acids. Between the trimmed V and J ends, which lost 2 bases and 0 bases, there was a span of 7 bases. The CDR3 DNA sequence: TGTGCCAGCAGTTACGGGACATTGAACACTGAAGCTTTCTTT. Its protein product is CASSYGTLNTEAFF.